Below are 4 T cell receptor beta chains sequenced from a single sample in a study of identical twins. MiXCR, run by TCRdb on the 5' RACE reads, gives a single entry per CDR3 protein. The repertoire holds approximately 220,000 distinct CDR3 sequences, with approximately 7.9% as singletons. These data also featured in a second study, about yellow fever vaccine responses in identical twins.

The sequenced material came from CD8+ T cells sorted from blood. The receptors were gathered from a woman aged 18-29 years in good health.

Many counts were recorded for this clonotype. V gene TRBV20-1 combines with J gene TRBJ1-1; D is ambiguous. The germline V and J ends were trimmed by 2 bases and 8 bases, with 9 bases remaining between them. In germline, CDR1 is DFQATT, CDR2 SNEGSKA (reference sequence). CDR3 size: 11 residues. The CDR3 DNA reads TGCAGTGCTAGACCCCCTCCGGAAGCTTTCTTT. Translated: CSARPPPEAFF.

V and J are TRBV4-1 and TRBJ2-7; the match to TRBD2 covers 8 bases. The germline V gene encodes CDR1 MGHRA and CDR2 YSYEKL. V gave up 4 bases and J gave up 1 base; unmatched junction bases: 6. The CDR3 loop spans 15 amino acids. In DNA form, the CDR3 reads TGCGCCAGCAGCCCCGGGACTAGAGGTTCCTACGAGCAGTACGTC. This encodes CASSPGTRGSYEQYV.

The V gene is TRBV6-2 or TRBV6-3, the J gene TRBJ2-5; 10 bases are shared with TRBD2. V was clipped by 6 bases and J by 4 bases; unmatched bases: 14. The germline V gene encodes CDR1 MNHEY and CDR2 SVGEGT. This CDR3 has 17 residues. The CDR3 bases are TGTGCCAGCAGCTCTTTCTTAAAGCGGGAGGGCCCAGAGACCCAGTACTTC. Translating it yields CASSSFLKREGPETQYF.

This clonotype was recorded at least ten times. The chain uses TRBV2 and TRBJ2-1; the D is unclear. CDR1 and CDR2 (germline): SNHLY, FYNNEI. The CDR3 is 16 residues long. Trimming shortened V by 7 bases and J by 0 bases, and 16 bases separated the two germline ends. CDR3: CASTSPLASSYNEQFF. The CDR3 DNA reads TGTGCCAGCACTAGTCCTCTGGCGAGCTCCTACAATGAGCAGTTCTTC. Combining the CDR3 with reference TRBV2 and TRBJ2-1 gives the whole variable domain EPEVTQTPSHQVTQMGQEVILRCVPISNHLYFYWYRQILGQKVEFLVSFYNNEISEKSEIFDDQFSVERPDGSNFTLKIRSTKLEDSAMYFCASTSPLASSYNEQFFGPGTRLTVL.